This T cell receptor (beta chain) was captured in a study of CD8+ T cells in alopecia areata. Documented treatment: oral pan-JAK inhibitor, 5-10 mg twice daily. Extraction and reverse transcription of RNA yielded cDNA as the sequencing template. TCRdb's copy holds only in-frame clones and misses some; the assay was immunoSEQ multiplex PCR. The sample includes around 70,000 clones, approximately 29% seen only once; the top ten take more than 12%. V was shortened by 0 bases and J by 5 bases, with 10 bases between the two germline ends. The CDR3 contains 14 residues. Germline CDR1 is SEHNR and CDR2 is FQNEAQ (reference sequence).

Here the sequenced sample was CD8+ T cells sorted from blood, taken at week 4, from a patient treated with tofacitinib. This chain connects TRBV7-9 to TRBJ1-2, with a weak D call TRBD1 (5 bases). The TCR comes from a human donor with alopecia areata. The CDR3 region has the DNA TGTGCCAGCAGCTTAGCGGGCAGGGTTTATGGCTACACCTTC. Translating gives CASSLAGRVYGYTF.